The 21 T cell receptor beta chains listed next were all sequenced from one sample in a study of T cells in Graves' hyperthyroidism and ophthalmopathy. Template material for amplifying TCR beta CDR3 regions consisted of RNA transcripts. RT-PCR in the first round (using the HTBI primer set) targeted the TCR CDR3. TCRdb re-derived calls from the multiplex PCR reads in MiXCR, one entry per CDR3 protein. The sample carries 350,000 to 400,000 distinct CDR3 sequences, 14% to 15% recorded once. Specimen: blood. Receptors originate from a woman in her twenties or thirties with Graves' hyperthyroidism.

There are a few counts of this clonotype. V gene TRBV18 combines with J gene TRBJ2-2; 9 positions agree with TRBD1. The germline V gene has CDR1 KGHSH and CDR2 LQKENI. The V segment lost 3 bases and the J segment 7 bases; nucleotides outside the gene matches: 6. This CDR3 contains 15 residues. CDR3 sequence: CASSPGQGSGGELFF. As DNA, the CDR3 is TGTGCCAGCTCACCGGGACAGGGATCAGGCGGGGAGCTGTTTTTT.

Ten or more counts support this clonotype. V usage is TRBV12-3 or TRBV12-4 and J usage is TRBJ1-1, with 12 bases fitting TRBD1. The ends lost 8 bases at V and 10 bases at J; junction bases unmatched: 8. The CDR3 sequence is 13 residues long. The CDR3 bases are TGTGCCAGCTATCGGGGACAGGGGGCGAGAGCTTTCTTT. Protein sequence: CASYRGQGARAFF.

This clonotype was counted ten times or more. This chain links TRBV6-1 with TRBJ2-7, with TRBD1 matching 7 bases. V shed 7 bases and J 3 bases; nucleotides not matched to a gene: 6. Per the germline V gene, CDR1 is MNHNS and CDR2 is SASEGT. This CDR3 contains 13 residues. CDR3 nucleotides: TGTGCCAGCACTAGGGACAGTGGCTACGAGCAGTACTTC. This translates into CASTRDSGYEQYF.

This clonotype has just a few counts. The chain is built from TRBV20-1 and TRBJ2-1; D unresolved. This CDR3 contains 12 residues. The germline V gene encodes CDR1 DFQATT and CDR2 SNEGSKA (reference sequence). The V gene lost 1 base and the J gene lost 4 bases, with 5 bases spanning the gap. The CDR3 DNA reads TGCAGTGCTAGAGCAATATACAATGAGCAGTTCTTC. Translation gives CSARAIYNEQFF.

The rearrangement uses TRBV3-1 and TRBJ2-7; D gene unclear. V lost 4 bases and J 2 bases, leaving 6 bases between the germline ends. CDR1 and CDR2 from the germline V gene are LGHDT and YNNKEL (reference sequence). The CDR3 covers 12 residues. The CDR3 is CASSPTPYEQYV. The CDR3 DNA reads TGTGCCAGCAGCCCTACACCCTACGAGCAGTACGTC.

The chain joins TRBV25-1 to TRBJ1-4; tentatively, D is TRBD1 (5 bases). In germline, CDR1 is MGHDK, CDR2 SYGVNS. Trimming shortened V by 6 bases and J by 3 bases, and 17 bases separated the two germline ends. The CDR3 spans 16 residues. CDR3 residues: CASSRALGVPNEKLFF. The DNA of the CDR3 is TGTGCCAGCAGCCGAGCCTTGGGGGTTCCTAATGAAAAACTGTTTTTT. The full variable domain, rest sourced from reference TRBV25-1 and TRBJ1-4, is EADIYQTPRYLVIGTGKKITLECSQTMGHDKMYWYQQDPGMELHLIHYSYGVNSTEKGDLSSESTVSRIRTEHFPLTLESARPSHTSQYLCASSRALGVPNEKLFFGSGTQLSVL.

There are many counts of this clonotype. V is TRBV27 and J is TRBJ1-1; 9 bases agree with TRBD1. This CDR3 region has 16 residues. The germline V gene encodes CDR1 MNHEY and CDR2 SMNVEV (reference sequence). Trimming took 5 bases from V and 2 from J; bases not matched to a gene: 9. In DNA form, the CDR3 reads TGTGCCAGCAGTACTCGACCGGGACAGGGTAACACTGAAGCTTTCTTT. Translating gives CASSTRPGQGNTEAFF.

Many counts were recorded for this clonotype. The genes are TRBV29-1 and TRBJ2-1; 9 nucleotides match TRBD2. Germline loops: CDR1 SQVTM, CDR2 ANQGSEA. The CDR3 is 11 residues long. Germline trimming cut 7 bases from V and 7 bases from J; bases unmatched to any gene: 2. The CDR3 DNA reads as TGCAGCGCTACTAGCGGGAATGAGCAGTTCTTC. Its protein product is CSATSGNEQFF.

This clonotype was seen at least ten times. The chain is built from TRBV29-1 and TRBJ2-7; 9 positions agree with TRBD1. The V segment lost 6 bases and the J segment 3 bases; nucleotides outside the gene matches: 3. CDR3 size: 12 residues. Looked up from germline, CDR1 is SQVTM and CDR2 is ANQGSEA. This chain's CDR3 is CSVSTGGYEQYF. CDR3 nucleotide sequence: TGCAGCGTCTCGACAGGGGGCTACGAGCAGTACTTC.

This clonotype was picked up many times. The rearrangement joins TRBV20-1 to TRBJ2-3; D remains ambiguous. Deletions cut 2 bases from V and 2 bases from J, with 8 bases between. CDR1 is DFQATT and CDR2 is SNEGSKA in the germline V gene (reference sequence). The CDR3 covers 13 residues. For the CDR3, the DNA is TGCAGTGCTAGAAGGCTCTCCACAGATACGCAGTATTTT. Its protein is CSARRLSTDTQYF.

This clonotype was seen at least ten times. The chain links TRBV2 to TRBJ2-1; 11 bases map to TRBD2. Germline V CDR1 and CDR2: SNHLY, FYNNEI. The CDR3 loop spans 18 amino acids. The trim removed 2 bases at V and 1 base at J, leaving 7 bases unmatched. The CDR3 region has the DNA TGTGCCAGCAGTGAATTGGGACTAGCGGAGGGGTCCTACAATGAGCAGTTCTTC. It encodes CASSELGLAEGSYNEQFF. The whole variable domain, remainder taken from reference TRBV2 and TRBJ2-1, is EPEVTQTPSHQVTQMGQEVILRCVPISNHLYFYWYRQILGQKVEFLVSFYNNEISEKSEIFDDQFSVERPDGSNFTLKIRSTKLEDSAMYFCASSELGLAEGSYNEQFFGPGTRLTVL.

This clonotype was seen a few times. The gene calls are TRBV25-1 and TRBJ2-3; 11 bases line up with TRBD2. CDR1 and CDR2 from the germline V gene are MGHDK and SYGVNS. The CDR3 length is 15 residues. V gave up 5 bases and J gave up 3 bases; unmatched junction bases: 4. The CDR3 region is CASSTSGRLTDTQYF. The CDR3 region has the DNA TGTGCCAGCAGTACTAGCGGGAGACTTACAGATACGCAGTATTTT.

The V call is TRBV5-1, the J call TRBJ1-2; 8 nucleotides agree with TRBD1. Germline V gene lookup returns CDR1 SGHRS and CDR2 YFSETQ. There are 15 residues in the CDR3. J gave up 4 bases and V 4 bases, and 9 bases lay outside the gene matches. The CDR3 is CASSPGQGTAYGYTF. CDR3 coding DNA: TGCGCCAGCAGCCCAGGACAGGGTACGGCCTATGGCTACACCTTC.

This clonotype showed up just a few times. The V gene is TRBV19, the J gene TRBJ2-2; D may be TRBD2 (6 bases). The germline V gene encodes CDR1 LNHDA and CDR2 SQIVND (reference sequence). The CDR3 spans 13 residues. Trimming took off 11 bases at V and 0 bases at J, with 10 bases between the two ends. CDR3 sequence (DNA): TGTGCCGGGGGACTGGCGAACACCGGGGAGCTGTTTTTT. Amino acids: CAGGLANTGELFF.

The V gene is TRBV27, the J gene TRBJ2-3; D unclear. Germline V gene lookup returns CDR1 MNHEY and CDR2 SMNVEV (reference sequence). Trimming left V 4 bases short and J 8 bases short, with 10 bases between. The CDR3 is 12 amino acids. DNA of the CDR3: TGTGCCAGCAGTTACGCCCTAGGTACGCAGTATTTT. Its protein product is CASSYALGTQYF.

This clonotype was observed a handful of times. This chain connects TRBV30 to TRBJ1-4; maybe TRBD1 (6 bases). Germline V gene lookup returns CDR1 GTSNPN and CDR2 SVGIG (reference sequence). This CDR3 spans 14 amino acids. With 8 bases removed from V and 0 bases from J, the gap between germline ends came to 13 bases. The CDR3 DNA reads TGTGCCGACGCCGGGGGGCCAACTAATGAAAAACTGTTTTTT. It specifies CADAGGPTNEKLFF.

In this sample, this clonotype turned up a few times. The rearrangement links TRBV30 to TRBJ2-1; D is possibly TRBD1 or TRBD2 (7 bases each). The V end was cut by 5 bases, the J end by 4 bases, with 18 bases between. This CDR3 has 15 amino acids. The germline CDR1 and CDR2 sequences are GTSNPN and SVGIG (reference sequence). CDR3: CAWDQTGRVYNEQFF. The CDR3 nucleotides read TGTGCCTGGGACCAGACAGGGAGGGTTTACAATGAGCAGTTCTTC. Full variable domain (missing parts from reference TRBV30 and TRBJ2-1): SQTIHQWPATLVQPVGSPLSLECTVEGTSNPNLYWYRQAAGRGLQLLFYSVGIGQISSEVPQNLSASRPQDRQFILSSKKLLLSDSGFYLCAWDQTGRVYNEQFFGPGTRLTVL.

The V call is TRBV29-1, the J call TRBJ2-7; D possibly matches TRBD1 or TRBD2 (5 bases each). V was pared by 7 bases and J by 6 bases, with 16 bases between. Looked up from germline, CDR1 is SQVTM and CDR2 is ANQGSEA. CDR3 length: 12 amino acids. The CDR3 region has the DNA TGCAGCGGAAGCCGGGACCTAAGCGAGCAGTACTTC. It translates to CSGSRDLSEQYF.

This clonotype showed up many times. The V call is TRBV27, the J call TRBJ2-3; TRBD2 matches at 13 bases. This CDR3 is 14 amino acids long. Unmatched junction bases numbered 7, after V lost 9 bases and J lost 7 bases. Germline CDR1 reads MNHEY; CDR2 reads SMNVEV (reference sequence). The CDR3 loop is CASSTGTSGNTQYF. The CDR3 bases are TGTGCCAGTTCGACCGGGACTAGCGGGAATACGCAGTATTTT.

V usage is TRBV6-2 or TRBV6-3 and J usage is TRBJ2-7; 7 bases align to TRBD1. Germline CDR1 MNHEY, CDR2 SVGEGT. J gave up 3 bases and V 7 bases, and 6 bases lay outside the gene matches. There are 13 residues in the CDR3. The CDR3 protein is CASTRQGGYEQYF. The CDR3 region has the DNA TGTGCCAGCACGAGACAGGGTGGCTACGAGCAGTACTTC.

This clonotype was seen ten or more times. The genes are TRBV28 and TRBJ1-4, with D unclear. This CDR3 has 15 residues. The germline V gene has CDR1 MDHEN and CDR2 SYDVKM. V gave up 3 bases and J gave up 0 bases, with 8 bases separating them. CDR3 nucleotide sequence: TGTGCCAGCAGTTTCCTGGATGCAACTAATGAAAAACTGTTTTTT. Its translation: CASSFLDATNEKLFF. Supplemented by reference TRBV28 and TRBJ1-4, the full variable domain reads DVKVTQSSRYLVKRTGEKVFLECVQDMDHENMFWYRQDPGLGLRLIYFSYDVKMKEKGDIPEGYSVSREKKERFSLILESASTNQTSMYLCASSFLDATNEKLFFGSGTQLSVL.